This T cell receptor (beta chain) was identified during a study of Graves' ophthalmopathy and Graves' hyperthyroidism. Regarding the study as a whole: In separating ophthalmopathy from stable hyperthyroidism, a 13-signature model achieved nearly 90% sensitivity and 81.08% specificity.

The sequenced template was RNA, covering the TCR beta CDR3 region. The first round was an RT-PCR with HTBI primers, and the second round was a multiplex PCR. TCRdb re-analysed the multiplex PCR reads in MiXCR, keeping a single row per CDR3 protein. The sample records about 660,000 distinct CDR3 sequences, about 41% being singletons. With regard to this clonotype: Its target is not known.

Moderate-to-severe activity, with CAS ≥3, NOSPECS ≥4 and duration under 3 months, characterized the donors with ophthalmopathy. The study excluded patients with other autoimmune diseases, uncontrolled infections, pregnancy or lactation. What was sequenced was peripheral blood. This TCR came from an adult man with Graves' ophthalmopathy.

The CDR3, as DNA: TGCAGTGCTAGCCAATTAAACACCGGGGAGCTGTTTTTT. Amino acids: CSASQLNTGELFF. This chain connects TRBV20-1 to TRBJ2-2; no clear D gene. Germline-derived CDR1 and CDR2 are DFQATT and SNEGSKA (reference sequence). V gave up 3 bases and J gave up 2 bases, with 7 bases separating them. This CDR3 region has 13 residues.